Listed below are T cell receptor beta chains from one sample, sequenced in a study of PD-1 blockade in classical Hodgkin lymphoma. TCRdb keeps only in-frame clones here, not all; method: immunoSEQ multiplex PCR. The sample includes roughly 30,000 clones, roughly 80% of them seen just once. Source: CD4+ T cells from blood, taken before the fourth cycle of nivolumab. Every receptor here comes from a human donor with classical Hodgkin lymphoma. Both conserved end residues are part of each CDR3. A D gene is named only where the DNA matches it firmly.

TRBJ1-2,TRBV7-2,TRBD1,CASSLWWGRGQNGYTF
TRBJ2-1,TRBV7-2,TRBD1,CASSPRDRGGDEQFF
TRBJ1-6,TRBV5-4,TRBD1,CARRGAGGQGDNSPLHF
TRBJ1-2,TRBV6-6,.,CASSPSANYGYTF
TRBJ1-5,TRBV21-1,.,CASRGTVPYSNQPQHF
TRBJ2-7,TRBV6-4,TRBD2,CASSDSRGGSPYEQYF
TRBJ1-5,TRBV19,TRBD1,CASSIAGQGGQPQHF
TRBJ1-1,TRBV7-9,.,CASSLLYRQVEAFF
TRBJ2-3,TRBV29-1,.,CSGREITDTQYF
TRBJ1-1,TRBV6-6,.,CASFRREVFTEAFF
TRBJ1-1,TRBV18,.,CASSPFIGRITEAFF
TRBJ1-2,TRBV2,.,CASSAGSRARTANYGYTF
TRBJ1-5,TRBV6-5,.,CASSTLPSGPQHF
TRBJ2-7,TRBV5-5,TRBD1,CASSKGQGSYEQYF
TRBJ2-1,TRBV30,.,CAWSVPHGHYNEQFF
TRBJ1-1,TRBV6-5,.,CASSYLWTSMNTEAFF
TRBJ2-3,TRBV7-2,TRBD1,CASSPRDRGTVGQYF
TRBJ2-1,TRBV7-9,.,CASSPARTTLLEQFF
TRBJ2-1,TRBV7-6,.,CASSSLRVEGQQFF
TRBJ2-1,TRBV11-3,.,CASSPGDSNEQFF
TRBJ1-5,TRBV7-2,TRBD1,CASSGQGILGNQPQHF
TRBJ2-5,TRBV5-8,TRBD2,CASSLGLAETQYF